This record covers a single T cell receptor (beta chain). Per germline, CDR1 SGHTA and CDR2 FQGNSA. V was clipped by 2 bases and J by 0 bases, with 4 bases between them. The CDR3 loop spans 13 amino acids. Individual cDNA molecules each received unique molecular identifiers attached to them. TCRdb ran MiXCR on the 5' RACE reads and lists one entry per CDR3 protein. The table shows around 31,000 distinct CDR3 sequences, with about 10% occurring only once. This sample is drawn from a study of early T cells in non-severe SARS-CoV-2 infection. Overall study: Chains stayed unpaired after sequencing of bulk RNA from unsorted whole blood.

The chain carries TRBV7-2 and TRBJ2-5; the D is unclear. The specimen was whole blood. This TCR came from an adult who was a healthcare worker with PCR-confirmed SARS-CoV-2 infection or an uninfected control (not recorded which). DNA of the CDR3: TGTGCCAGCAGCTTACTTTACCAAGAGACCCAGTACTTC. Protein sequence: CASSLLYQETQYF. Combining the CDR3 with reference TRBV7-2 and TRBJ2-5 gives the whole variable domain GAGVSQSPSNKVTEKGKDVELRCDPISGHTALYWYRQSLGQGLEFLIYFQGNSAPDKSGLPSDRFSAERTGGSVSTLTIQRTQQEDSAVYLCASSLLYQETQYFGPGTRLLVL.